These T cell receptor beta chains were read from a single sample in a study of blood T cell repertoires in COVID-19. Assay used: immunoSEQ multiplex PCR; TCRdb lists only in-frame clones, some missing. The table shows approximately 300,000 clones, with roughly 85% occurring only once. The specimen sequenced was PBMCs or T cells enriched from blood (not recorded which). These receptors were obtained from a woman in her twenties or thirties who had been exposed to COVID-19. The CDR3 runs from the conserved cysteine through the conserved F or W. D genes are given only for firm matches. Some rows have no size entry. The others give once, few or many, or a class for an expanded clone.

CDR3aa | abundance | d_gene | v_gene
CASSQKRTSGSNEQFF | . | TRBD2 | TRBV3-1/TRBV3-2
CASSRTGGSYNEQFF | . | TRBD1 | TRBV10-1
CASGSGRGGLDEQYF | once | TRBD2 | TRBV12-5
CASSATGESGNTIYF | . | TRBD1 | TRBV5-1
CASSPTGVGNTIYF | many | TRBD1 | TRBV18
CASSLPGTGSLNEQFF | . | TRBD1 | TRBV7-3
CAWSVTDTIYF | . | . | TRBV30
CASNLPGTNEKLFF | . | . | TRBV19
CASRSIDRGPYEQYF | . | . | TRBV28
CASSSGTGKFRYQPQHF | . | TRBD1 | TRBV6-4
CAWSVRRGQGGYGYTF | . | TRBD1 | TRBV30
CASNQGYGEAFF | . | . | TRBV12-3/TRBV12-4
CASSPDTEAFF | few | . | TRBV5-8
CASTFAGTGELFF | . | . | TRBV12-3/TRBV12-4
CASSPPTGGNQPQHF | . | TRBD1 | TRBV18
CATRGLGETQYF | . | . | TRBV24-1
CASSFRERGGYEQYF | . | . | TRBV27
CATGGTGPSYEQYF | . | . | TRBV15
CASSPDRLQETQYF | . | TRBD1 | TRBV28
CASSLVGTGGEKLFF | . | TRBD1 | TRBV5-5
CASSFNRDREGYTF | . | TRBD1 | TRBV27
CASSAPEAGPLSNEQFF | . | TRBD2 | TRBV4-2
CASSGTGQNTEAFF | . | TRBD1 | TRBV28
CASSKLAGVSYEQYF | . | TRBD2 | TRBV6-2/TRBV6-3
CASRAGQGMKQFF | . | TRBD1 | TRBV5-6
CASSMIVGRTDYGYTF | . | . | TRBV19
CASSQDRAVHQPQHF | . | TRBD1 | TRBV19
CASSPLSGGADTQYF | . | TRBD2 | TRBV5-1
CASRNISGANVLTF | . | . | TRBV27
CASGGSSTDTQYF | . | . | TRBV3-1/TRBV3-2
CASDARNQPQHF | . | . | TRBV6-5
CASSVVDYADYNEQFF | once | . | TRBV9
CASSLRGRATYSPLHF | . | TRBD1 | TRBV7-2
CASRRDTTGELFF | . | . | TRBV2
CASSPGGGPYEQYF | . | TRBD1 | TRBV27
CASSLLQGEAFF | . | . | TRBV27
CATSEPDRAGELFF | . | TRBD1 | TRBV24-1
CASIGLAGRNEQFF | . | TRBD2 | TRBV27
CASSPPVDSGNTIYF | . | . | TRBV28
CASLQRTGSSGGETQYF | few | TRBD2 | TRBV2
CASVRPDSQPQHF | . | . | TRBV28
CATSDRTSPSTDTQYF | . | TRBD2 | TRBV24-1
CASGSREGYTF | few | . | TRBV6-5
CASSQGGAYNEQFF | . | . | TRBV3-1/TRBV3-2
CASRIGGPAEAFF | . | . | TRBV2
CASSSGTSVNEQFF | . | TRBD2 | TRBV6-6
CASSPQTDTMRGYTF | . | . | TRBV18
CASSLAAGAEETQYF | once | . | TRBV7-8
CASSESRTGGQGYTF | few | TRBD1 | TRBV10-2
CASSFNGGHEKLFF | . | . | TRBV11-2
CASSEIPQSDTQYF | . | . | TRBV6-1
CASSYVGADSNQPQHF | . | . | TRBV5-6
CASSPVVGVSYNEQFF | . | . | TRBV4-1
CASSPLAGLNTEAFF | . | . | TRBV28
CASSILGDNYGYTF | . | . | TRBV19
CASTSPDRRNEQFF | . | . | TRBV7-9
CASSLHLAGLDTGELFF | . | TRBD2 | TRBV7-3
CASSITTGYPGEKLFF | . | . | TRBV5-1
CAIKDRGGNQPQHF | . | TRBD1 | TRBV27